This T cell receptor beta chain was observed in a study of preoperative IRX-2 immunotherapy in early breast cancer. The repertoire was sequenced with immunoSEQ multiplex PCR; TCRdb's copy has only in-frame clones and lacks some. The sample contains about 25,000 clones, about 95% of which appear only once. With 1 base removed from V and 2 bases from J, the gap between germline ends came to 12 bases. CDR3 length: 16 residues. Germline values: CDR1 SGHTA, CDR2 FQGTGA. Specified treatment: preoperative locoregional IRX-2 cytokine immunotherapy. Samples came from a phase Ib trial of preoperative locoregional IRX-2 cytokine immunotherapy.

The sample consisted of tumor tissue, taken after IRX-2 immunotherapy. The source of this sequence is a human donor with breast cancer. This sequence joins TRBV7-3 and TRBJ2-1, with a weak D call TRBD2 (6 bases). The CDR3 is CASSLISTSTYNEQFF. The CDR3 region has the DNA TGTGCCAGCAGCTTAATCAGCACTAGCACCTACAATGAGCAGTTCTTC.